Shown below are 9 T cell receptor beta chains from a single sample sequenced in a study of memory CD4+ T cells and cytomegalovirus serostatus. The method was immunoSEQ multiplex PCR; TCRdb's version includes in-frame clones alone and lacks a portion of them. The sample includes about 25,000 clones, approximately 71% of them seen just once. The sort gate was single viable CD3+CD4+CD8-CD45RO+ cells for memory CD4+ T cells. Sequenced: memory CD4+ T cells from blood. These receptors all come from an adult in good health and CMV-seronegative.

J is TRBJ1-4 and V is TRBV6-1, with 7 bases identical to TRBD1. Germline V lookup: CDR1 MNHNS, CDR2 SASEGT. The CDR3 contains 13 residues. V was pared by 5 bases and J by 14 bases, with 11 bases of the junction left unmatched. The CDR3 DNA reads as TGTGCCAGCAGTCGGACAGGCCTCGCCGATCTGTTTTTT. Protein product: CASSRTGLADLFF.

The V gene is TRBV5-8, the J gene TRBJ1-5; TRBD1 agrees at 11 bases. The CDR3 is 15 residues long. Germline loops: CDR1 SGHTS, CDR2 YDEGEE. J lost 3 bases, V lost 4 bases, and 3 bases had no gene match. The CDR3 protein is CASSGGQGVNQPQHF. The CDR3 DNA reads as TGTGCCAGCAGCGGGGGACAGGGGGTCAATCAGCCCCAGCATTTT.

The V call is TRBV5-5, the J call TRBJ2-7; 9 nucleotides align to TRBD2. The germline V gene encodes CDR1 SGHKS and CDR2 YYEKEE (reference sequence). The CDR3 length is 18 residues. V lost 0 bases to trimming and J lost 1 base; unmatched junction nucleotides: 11. CDR3 nucleotides: TGTGCCAGCAGCTTGGCCTGGCGGGAGGGGCTACGATCCTACGAGCAGTACTTC. Protein product: CASSLAWREGLRSYEQYF.

Notes on this clone: The junction departs from germline at one end; a sequencing error may be responsible. The chain combines TRBV6-5 with TRBJ2-7; no clear D. Germline-derived CDR1 and CDR2 are MNHEY and SVGAGI. The CDR3 extends over 16 amino acids. This CDR3 is CASGYSPAPSSYEQYF. In DNA form, the CDR3 reads TGTGCCAGCGGTTACTCGCCGGCGCCCAGCTCCTACGAGCAGTACTTC.

The chain is built from TRBV5-4 and TRBJ2-5; D might be TRBD1 or TRBD2, each matching 5 bases. Germline V gene data show CDR1 as SGHNT and CDR2 as YYREEE (reference sequence). Trimming took 4 bases from V and 1 from J, leaving 11 bases between them. This CDR3 spans 14 amino acids. CDR3 coding DNA: TGTGCCAGCAGCCTAAGGGGAGCCCAAGAGACCCAGTACTTC. Translating gives CASSLRGAQETQYF.

J is TRBJ1-1 and V is TRBV18; TRBD1 aligns across 7 bases. Trimming cost V 2 bases and J 11 bases; bases outside gene matches: 20. The V gene's germline CDR1 is KGHSH and CDR2 LQKENI. CDR3 length: 17 amino acids. The CDR3: CASSPWSGGGGSGRAFF. For the CDR3, the DNA is TGTGCCAGCTCACCATGGAGTGGCGGAGGGGGCTCCGGTCGGGCTTTCTTT. Complete variable domain (other parts from reference TRBV18 and TRBJ1-1): NAGVMQNPRHLVRRRGQEARLRCSPMKGHSHVYWYRQLPEEGLKFMVYLQKENIIDESGMPKERFSAEFPKEGPSILRIQQVVRGDSAAYFCASSPWSGGGGSGRAFFGQGTRLTVV.

The gene calls are TRBV30 and TRBJ1-6; D might be TRBD1 (6 bases). V was clipped by 4 bases and J by 7 bases, with 17 bases between them. There are 15 residues in the CDR3. Germline loops: CDR1 GTSNPN, CDR2 SVGIG (reference sequence). CDR3 loop: CAWIGQQGLNSPLHF. CDR3 nucleotide sequence: TGTGCCTGGATTGGACAACAGGGTCTCAATTCACCCCTCCACTTT.

The chain couples TRBV18 to TRBJ2-1, with TRBD2 identical over 10 bases. Germline CDR1 reads KGHSH; CDR2 reads LQKENI. This CDR3 region has 14 residues. The junction had 4 bases not matched to a gene; V was cut back by 2 bases and J by 9 bases. The DNA of the CDR3 is TGTGCCAGCTCACCAACTAGCGGGGACACTGAGCAGTTCTTC. Translation: CASSPTSGDTEQFF. Full variable domain (remainder filled in from reference TRBV18 and TRBJ2-1): NAGVMQNPRHLVRRRGQEARLRCSPMKGHSHVYWYRQLPEEGLKFMVYLQKENIIDESGMPKERFSAEFPKEGPSILRIQQVVRGDSAAYFCASSPTSGDTEQFFGPGTRLTVL.

This clone is labeled as medium-sized. The V and J genes are TRBV9 and TRBJ2-4; D may be TRBD1 or TRBD2 (5 bases each). The V gene lost 4 bases and the J gene lost 12 bases, with 14 bases spanning the gap. The CDR3 length is 12 residues. Germline lookup yields CDR1 SGDLS and CDR2 YYNGEE. The CDR3 sequence: CASSTGAGSQYF. CDR3 nucleotides: TGTGCCAGCAGCACCGGGGCCGGTTCTCAGTACTTC. Complete variable domain (other parts from reference TRBV9 and TRBJ2-4): DSGVTQTPKHLITATGQRVTLRCSPRSGDLSVYWYQQSLDQGLQFLIQYYNGEERAKGNILERFSAQQFPDLHSELNLSSLELGDSALYFCASSTGAGSQYFGAGTRLSVL.